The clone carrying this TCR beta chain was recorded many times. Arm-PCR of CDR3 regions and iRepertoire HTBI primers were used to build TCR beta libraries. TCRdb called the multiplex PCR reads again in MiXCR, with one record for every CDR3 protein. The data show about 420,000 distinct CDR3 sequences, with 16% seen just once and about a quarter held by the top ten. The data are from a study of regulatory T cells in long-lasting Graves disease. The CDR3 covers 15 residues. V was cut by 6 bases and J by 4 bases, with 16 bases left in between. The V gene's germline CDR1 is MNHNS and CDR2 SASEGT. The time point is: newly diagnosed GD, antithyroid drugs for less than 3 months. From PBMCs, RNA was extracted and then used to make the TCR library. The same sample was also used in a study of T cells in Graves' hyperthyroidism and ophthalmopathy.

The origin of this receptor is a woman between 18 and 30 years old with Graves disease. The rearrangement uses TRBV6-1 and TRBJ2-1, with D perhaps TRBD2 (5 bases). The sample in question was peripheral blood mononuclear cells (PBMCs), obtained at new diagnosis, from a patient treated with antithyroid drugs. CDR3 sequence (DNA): TGTGCCAGCAGACAAAAAGGGTCGGGATACAATGAGCAGTTCTTC. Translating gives CASRQKGSGYNEQFF.